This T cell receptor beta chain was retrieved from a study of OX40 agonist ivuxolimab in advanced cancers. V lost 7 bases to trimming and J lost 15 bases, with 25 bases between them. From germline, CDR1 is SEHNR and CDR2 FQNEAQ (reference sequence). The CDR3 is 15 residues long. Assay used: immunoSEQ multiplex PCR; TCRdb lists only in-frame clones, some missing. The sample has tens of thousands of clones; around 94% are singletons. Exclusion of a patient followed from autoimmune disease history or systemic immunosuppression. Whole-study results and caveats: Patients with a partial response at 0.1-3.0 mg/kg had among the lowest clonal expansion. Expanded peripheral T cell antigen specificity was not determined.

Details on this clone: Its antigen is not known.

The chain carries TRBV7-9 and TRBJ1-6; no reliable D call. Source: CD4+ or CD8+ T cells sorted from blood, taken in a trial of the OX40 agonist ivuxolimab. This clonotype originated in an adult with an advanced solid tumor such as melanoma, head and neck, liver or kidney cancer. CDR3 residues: CASTPTVTPTLSLHF. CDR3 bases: TGTGCCAGCACTCCGACCGTGACACCCACTTTAAGCCTCCACTTT.